The rows below give T cell receptor beta chains drawn from one sample of a study of graft-versus-host responses after intestinal transplantation. The data were produced by immunoSEQ multiplex PCR, yet TCRdb's version contains in-frame clones alone and is incomplete. The sample contains some 120,000 clones, approximately 94% of which appear only once. The antigens for these receptors are not known. Here the sequenced sample was unstimulated CD4+ T cells sorted from spleen or lymph node cells, taken before intestinal transplant. Every receptor here comes from a human donor who received an intestinal transplant. Both conserved end residues are part of each CDR3. A D gene is named only where the DNA matches it firmly. Size values are once, few and many counts, or a class for expanded clones, and some rows have none.

>TRBJ1-1|.|.|TRBV7-8
CASSLRVDTEAFF
TGTGCCAGCAGCTTAAGGGTCGATACTGAAGCTTTCTTT
>TRBJ1-3|.|.|TRBV15
CATSRDGNPSGNTIYF
TGTGCCACCAGCCGGGACGGGAACCCCTCTGGAAACACCATATATTTT
>TRBJ2-2|.|.|TRBV5-4
CASSLRTGNTGELFF
TGTGCCAGCAGCTTGCGTACCGGTAACACCGGGGAGCTGTTTTTT
>TRBJ1-2|.|TRBD1|TRBV6-1
CASSAAQGINYGYTF
TGTGCCAGCAGTGCGGCACAGGGGATAAACTATGGCTACACCTTC
>TRBJ2-5|.|TRBD2|TRBV2
CASSEEAGGETQYF
TGTGCCAGCAGTGAAGAGGCGGGGGGGGAGACCCAGTACTTC
>TRBJ2-7|.|.|TRBV5-1
CASSLVTGPYEQYF
TGCGCCAGCAGCTTGGTGACGGGCCCCTACGAGCAGTACTTC
>TRBJ1-5|.|.|TRBV19
CASSIQYQPGQPQHF
TGTGCCAGTAGTATACAGTACCAGCCCGGACAGCCCCAGCATTTT
>TRBJ1-2|.|.|TRBV4-2
CASSQVTQGNYGYTF
TGTGCCAGCAGCCAAGTAACGCAGGGTAACTATGGCTACACCTTT
>TRBJ2-3|.|.|TRBV6-1
CASTRGITDTQYF
TGTGCCAGCACTAGGGGGATCACAGATACGCAGTATTTT
>TRBJ1-2|.|.|TRBV6-5
CASSYSSVGAGGYTF
TGTGCCAGCAGTTACTCAAGTGTGGGGGCGGGAGGCTACACCTTC
>TRBJ2-3|.|TRBD2|TRBV27
CASSFWGGRRNTDTQYF
TGTGCCAGCAGTTTTTGGGGCGGGAGGAGAAACACAGATACGCAGTATTTT
>TRBJ1-2|.|.|TRBV7-9
CASSLNIVGGGGYTF
TGTGCCAGCAGCTTAAATATCGTCGGTGGTGGAGGCTACACCTTC
>TRBJ1-3|.|.|TRBV27
CASSLSRLAGNTIYF
TGTGCCAGCAGTTTATCGCGCCTGGCTGGAAACACCATATATTTT
>TRBJ1-6|.|TRBD1|TRBV10-3
CAISERGLVSPLHF
TGTGCCATCAGTGAAAGGGGGCTTGTTTCACCCCTCCACTTT
>TRBJ1-2|.|.|TRBV2
CASSEMATGGYTF
TGTGCCAGCAGTGAAATGGCCACCGGTGGCTACACCTTC
>TRBJ2-2|.|TRBD2|TRBV6-1
CASSARTRTGELFF
TGTGCCAGCAGTGCGCGGACTAGAACCGGGGAGCTGTTTTTT
>TRBJ2-5|.|.|TRBV11-2
CASSRSDEHQETQYF
TGTGCCAGCAGCAGGAGCGACGAGCACCAAGAGACCCAGTACTTC
>TRBJ2-1|.|.|TRBV29-1
CSVARSGNEQFF
TGCAGCGTTGCAAGGAGCGGCAATGAGCAGTTCTTC
>TRBJ1-1|.|.|TRBV10-2
CASSILAETEAFF
TGCGCCAGCTCCATATTGGCGGAGACTGAAGCTTTCTTT
>TRBJ2-4|.|.|TRBV7-2
CASSLASGGGGIQYF
TGTGCCAGCAGCTTAGCGAGTGGCGGGGGCGGCATTCAGTACTTC
>TRBJ2-1|.|.|TRBV6-1
CASSSLSRSYNEQFF
TGTGCCAGCAGCAGCCTGTCGCGCTCCTACAATGAGCAGTTCTTC
>TRBJ2-4|.|.|TRBV5-8
CASSLRGTTKNIQYF
TGTGCCAGCAGCTTGCGGGGGACAACCAAAAACATTCAGTACTTC
>TRBJ2-7|.|TRBD1|TRBV5-1
CASSRTGTSTYEQYF
TGCGCCAGCAGCAGGACAGGGACTTCCACCTACGAGCAGTACTTC
>TRBJ1-2|.|.|TRBV5-1
CASSFSLGADGYTF
TGCGCCAGCAGCTTCTCGTTAGGGGCGGATGGCTACACCTTC
>TRBJ2-1|.|TRBD2|TRBV7-3
CASSPSGTSAKQFF
TGTGCCAGCAGTCCATCCGGGACTAGTGCTAAGCAGTTCTTC
>TRBJ1-2|.|.|TRBV5-6
CASSLGRTNYGYTF
TGTGCCAGCAGCTTGGGTAGGACTAACTATGGCTACACCTTC
>TRBJ1-2|.|.|TRBV5-1
CASSLWGSLNYGYTF
TGCGCCAGCAGCTTGTGGGGGAGTCTAAACTATGGCTACACCTTC
>TRBJ1-6|.|.|TRBV11-2
CASSSPLGALHF
TGTGCCAGCAGCTCTCCCCTCGGAGCCCTCCACTTT
>TRBJ1-3|.|.|TRBV9
CASSVGYVTGNTIYF
TGTGCCAGCAGCGTAGGCTATGTAACTGGAAACACCATATATTTT
>TRBJ2-1|.|TRBD1|TRBV9
CASSQRLTGVSDEQFF
TGTGCCAGCAGCCAACGCCTTACAGGGGTGTCGGATGAGCAGTTCTTC
>TRBJ2-3|.|.|TRBV28
CASSAVQGQKSSTDTQYF
TGTGCCAGCAGCGCCGTCCAGGGCCAGAAGTCTAGCACAGATACGCAGTATTTT
>TRBJ2-1|.|.|TRBV2
CASSPFRDNEQFF
TGTGCCAGCAGCCCATTTCGGGACAATGAGCAGTTCTTC
>TRBJ1-1|.|TRBD1|TRBV6-1
CASSEGRGPGDTEAFF
TGTGCCAGCAGTGAAGGGAGGGGGCCCGGGGACACTGAAGCTTTCTTT
>TRBJ2-5|.|.|TRBV7-7
CASSLVGGGKTQYF
TGTGCCAGCAGCTTAGTAGGGGGCGGGAAGACCCAGTACTTC
>TRBJ1-6|.|.|TRBV5-1
CASSLSQSDSPLHF
TGCGCCAGCAGCTTGTCACAATCCGATTCACCCCTCCACTTT
>TRBJ2-6|once|TRBD1|TRBV5-6
CASSRGMGQGISGANVLTF
TGTGCCAGCAGCAGGGGGATGGGACAGGGAATCTCTGGGGCCAACGTCCTGACTTTC
>TRBJ1-1|.|TRBD1|TRBV5-1
CASSLGRQGRGTEAFF
TGCGCCAGCAGCTTGGGGAGACAGGGAAGGGGCACTGAAGCTTTCTTT
>TRBJ2-7|.|TRBD2|TRBV7-2
CASSSGGTNYEQYF
TGTGCCAGCAGCAGCGGGGGGACCAACTACGAGCAGTACTTC
>TRBJ2-7|.|.|TRBV5-1
CASSSAGPPGEYF
TGCGCCAGCAGCTCCGCCGGGCCCCCCGGTGAGTACTTC